One T cell receptor (beta chain) is described in this entry. In the study's own analysis: Amplifying reference gene primers gave estimates of nucleated cell counts. The protocol was immunoSEQ multiplex PCR, while the TCRdb copy is restricted to in-frame clones and leaves out a portion. That table gives V, J and clone size, and the DNA gave D and trimming. The sample consists of over 200,000 clones, 83% of them appearing once. The data are from a study of blood T cell repertoires in COVID-19. V dropped 0 bases and J dropped 0 bases, with 9 bases sitting between them. This CDR3 has 15 amino acids. The germline CDR1 and CDR2 sequences are SGHRS and YFSETQ.

This TCR derives from a woman aged 35 to 49 with active or convalescent COVID-19. The rearrangement links TRBV5-1 to TRBJ1-1; maybe TRBD1 (5 bases). The specimen was peripheral blood. The CDR3 loop reads CASSLAGHLNTEAFF. CDR3 in DNA: TGCGCCAGCAGCTTGGCCGGACACTTGAACACTGAAGCTTTCTTT.